The TCR beta chain described here comes from a study of blood T cell repertoires in COVID-19. Measured with immunoSEQ multiplex PCR; TCRdb has only the in-frame clones, and not every one. Among around 450,000 clones listed, roughly 91% were seen once. Germline values: CDR1 LNHNV, CDR2 YYDKDF (reference sequence). This CDR3 has 15 amino acids. Between the trimmed V and J ends, which lost 9 bases and 0 bases, there was a span of 17 bases. The genes are TRBV15 and TRBJ1-1, with a tentative D call TRBD1 (6 bases). The TCR sequence derives from a woman under 40 with acute or convalescent COVID-19. The sequencing sample was made of peripheral blood. CDR3 protein: CATENYREMNTEAFF. The CDR3 nucleotides are TGTGCCACGGAGAATTACAGGGAAATGAACACTGAAGCTTTCTTT.